This T cell receptor beta chain comes out of a study of blood T cell repertoires in COVID-19. Across the whole study: The United States, Italy and Spain provided the acute and convalescent COVID-19 samples. Sample material is recorded as cDNA or gDNA derived from T cells, B-cell-depleted T cells, or PBMCs.

Clones were sequenced by immunoSEQ multiplex PCR, and TCRdb holds only the in-frame ones, with some missing. The table has tens of thousands of clones, 84% seen once. CDR1 is SGHRS, CDR2 YFSETQ, per germline. Trimming took 4 bases from V and 1 from J; bases not matched to a gene: 6. The CDR3 covers 17 residues. This clonotype was sampled from a man in his 70s with acute or convalescent COVID-19. V and J are TRBV5-1 and TRBJ2-2; 11 positions agree with TRBD2. Sample: peripheral blood. CDR3 DNA sequence: TGCGCCAGCAGCGCACAACTAGCGGGGGTGAACACCGGGGAGCTGTTTTTT. Encoded protein: CASSAQLAGVNTGELFF.